The next 25 T cell receptor beta chains were all read from a single sample in a study of PD-1 blockade in classical Hodgkin lymphoma. Every one of the patients relapsed after autologous stem cell transplantation (brentuximab vedotin exposure was variable). Magnetic negative selection was used to purify CD4+ T cells from PBMCs that had been thawed. Repertoires were generated with immunoSEQ multiplex PCR, while TCRdb's copy carries only in-frame clones and drops some. The sample shows fewer than 20,000 clones, around four fifths of them seen only once. The input for sequencing was CD4+ T cells from blood, taken at baseline. These receptors originate from a human donor with classical Hodgkin lymphoma.

The V and J genes are TRBV5-8 and TRBJ2-5; TRBD1 is a possible D gene (6 bases). Germline V gene lookup returns CDR1 SGHTS and CDR2 YDEGEE. V lost 0 bases and J lost 4, with 16 bases in between. This CDR3 region has 16 residues. The chain's CDR3 is CASSLVSLLGGETQYF. The CDR3 region has the DNA TGTGCCAGCAGCTTGGTTTCCCTTCTAGGGGGAGAGACCCAGTACTTC.

The table lists this clone with a count of one. The chain uses TRBV7-6 and TRBJ2-3, with 14 bases that match TRBD2. V was clipped by 5 bases and J by 3 bases; unmatched bases: 19. The CDR3 has 21 amino acids. Germline CDR1 SGHVS, CDR2 FNYEAQ. This CDR3 reads CASSLIPAGTSGRTRTDTQYF. The CDR3 bases are TGTGCCAGCAGCCTAATACCTGCCGGGACTAGCGGGAGAACTCGAACAGATACGCAGTATTTT.

The rearrangement uses TRBV7-3 and TRBJ2-7; 11 bases align to TRBD2. V lost 3 bases, J lost 6 bases, and 13 bases stayed unmatched. Looked up from germline, CDR1 is SGHTA and CDR2 is FQGTGA. CDR3 length: 17 amino acids. The DNA for the CDR3 is TGTGCCAGCAGCTTGACTAGCGGGATGCAACAAGGAGCCGAGCAGTACTTC. This sequence encodes CASSLTSGMQQGAEQYF.

V and J are TRBV18 and TRBJ2-5; D may be TRBD1 (5 bases). Germline CDR1 reads KGHSH; CDR2 reads LQKENI. The CDR3 totals 13 residues. Trimming took off 2 bases at V and 2 bases at J, with 6 bases between the two ends. The CDR3 protein is CASSPDRQETQYF. The CDR3 DNA is TGTGCCAGCTCACCAGACAGACAAGAGACCCAGTACTTC.

The genes are TRBV7-2 and TRBJ1-5; D is perhaps TRBD1 (6 bases). Germline CDR1 reads SGHTA; CDR2 reads FQGNSA. The CDR3 totals 14 residues. V was pared by 5 bases and J by 1 base, with 9 bases between. The CDR3 loop is CASSPTGSNQPQHF. CDR3 nucleotides: TGTGCCAGCAGCCCCACAGGGAGCAATCAGCCCCAGCATTTT.

The chain couples TRBV5-1 to TRBJ2-4; possibly TRBD2 for D (5 bases). The ends were cut back, 0 bases at V and 0 bases at J, with 10 bases in the middle. This CDR3 region has 16 residues. Germline loops: CDR1 SGHRS, CDR2 YFSETQ. The CDR3 region is CASSLASGLAKNIQYF. The CDR3 DNA reads TGCGCCAGCAGCTTGGCCAGCGGATTAGCCAAAAACATTCAGTACTTC.

The chain links TRBV28 to TRBJ2-6; weak D call: TRBD2 (6 bases). The CDR3 length is 14 residues. Germline V lookup: CDR1 MDHEN, CDR2 SYDVKM. V was shortened by 5 bases and J by 4 bases, with 9 bases between the two germline ends. CDR3: CASSLGGGANVLTF. In DNA form, the CDR3 reads TGTGCCAGCAGTCTAGGAGGGGGGGCCAACGTCCTGACTTTC.

The chain combines TRBV6-5 with TRBJ2-7; 9 bases align to TRBD1. V shed 2 bases and J 3 bases; nucleotides not matched to a gene: 2. This CDR3 region has 14 residues. CDR1 is MNHEY and CDR2 is SVGAGI in the germline V gene. The CDR3 sequence is CASSYRGQGYEQYF. The DNA of the CDR3 is TGTGCCAGCAGTTACAGGGGACAGGGCTACGAGCAGTACTTC.

V gene TRBV4-1 combines with J gene TRBJ1-2; TRBD1 might be the D (5 bases). The length of the CDR3 is 17 residues. V lost 1 base, J lost 5 bases, and 20 bases lay in between. Germline V lookup: CDR1 MGHRA, CDR2 YSYEKL. The CDR3: CASSQVGLPGLQYGYTF. The CDR3 region has the DNA TGCGCCAGCAGCCAAGTTGGGCTCCCGGGACTTCAATATGGCTACACCTTC.

The J gene is TRBJ2-5, the V gene TRBV19, with 10 nucleotides matching TRBD2. The CDR3 consists of 14 residues. The J segment lost 8 bases and the V segment lost 7 bases, leaving 10 bases of the junction unmatched. Germline lookup yields CDR1 LNHDA and CDR2 SQIVND (reference sequence). CDR3 residues: CASTPSGRSGTQYF. The CDR3 DNA reads TGTGCCAGTACCCCTAGCGGGAGATCGGGAACCCAGTACTTC.

This chain joins TRBV7-8 and TRBJ1-5, with D hard to call. Germline-derived CDR1 and CDR2 are SGHVS and FQNEAQ. The V end lost 1 base, the J end lost 2 bases, and 3 bases lay between the germline ends. This CDR3 is 13 amino acids long. The CDR3 region is CASSLVGNQPQHF. The CDR3 DNA reads TGTGCCAGCAGCTTAGTTGGCAATCAGCCCCAGCATTTT.

The V call is TRBV6-5, the J call TRBJ2-7; 9 positions match TRBD1. CDR1 MNHEY and CDR2 SVGAGI come from the germline V gene. The CDR3 extends over 13 amino acids. The trim removed 8 bases at V and 2 bases at J, leaving 4 bases unmatched. DNA for the CDR3: TGTGCCAGCGGGAGGACAGGGGCCTACGAGCAGTACTTC. Protein sequence: CASGRTGAYEQYF.

The chain couples TRBV4-1 to TRBJ1-2, with 8 nucleotides matching TRBD1. This CDR3 has 15 residues. V lost 4 bases to trimming and J lost 8 bases; unmatched junction nucleotides: 12. Per germline, CDR1 MGHRA and CDR2 YSYEKL. Here the CDR3 reads CASSLALTGVVGYTF. In DNA form, the CDR3 reads TGCGCCAGCAGCCTAGCCCTGACAGGGGTGGTAGGCTACACCTTC.

This clone was seen only a few times. In DNA, the CDR3 is TGTGCCAGCAGCCTCGACAGGGATGGCTACACCTTC. The encoded protein is CASSLDRDGYTF. V and J are TRBV6-5 and TRBJ1-2, with 7 bases lining up with TRBD1. The CDR3 extends over 12 amino acids. Losses at the gene ends were 6 bases for V and 6 bases for J; bases not matched to a gene: 4. Germline assignment: CDR1 MNHEY and CDR2 SVGAGI.

This clone was found a few times. The J gene is TRBJ1-2, the V gene TRBV7-3, with TRBD1 matching 7 bases. V lost 4 bases, J lost 8 bases, and 7 bases stayed unmatched. CDR1 is SGHTA and CDR2 is FQGTGA in the germline V gene. The CDR3 extends over 13 amino acids. CDR3 protein: CASSSLPGQGYTF. As DNA, the CDR3 is TGTGCCAGCAGCTCCCTCCCGGGACAGGGCTACACCTTC.

The chain employs TRBV19 and TRBJ1-1; D is unclear. This CDR3 has 12 residues. From germline, CDR1 is LNHDA and CDR2 SQIVND (reference sequence). Between the trimmed V and J ends, which lost 3 bases and 8 bases, there was a span of 10 bases. The CDR3 here is CASSMIGREAFF. The CDR3 DNA reads as TGTGCCAGTAGTATGATTGGCAGGGAAGCTTTCTTT.

The V gene is TRBV7-2, the J gene TRBJ1-5, with D maybe TRBD1 (5 bases). Germline assignment: CDR1 SGHTA and CDR2 FQGNSA. The CDR3 runs to 15 residues. With 1 base removed from V and 3 bases from J, the gap between germline ends came to 10 bases. The CDR3 sequence: CASSLVSGTNQPQHF. DNA for the CDR3: TGTGCCAGCAGCTTAGTATCAGGGACCAATCAGCCCCAGCATTTT.

The V gene is TRBV4-2, the J gene TRBJ2-5; maybe TRBD2 (5 bases). Trimming left V 4 bases short and J 1 base short, with 13 bases between. CDR1 and CDR2 from the germline V gene are LGHNA and YNFKEQ. The CDR3 runs 15 residues. The CDR3 loop is CASSRGLTAQETQYF. The CDR3 region has the DNA TGTGCCAGCAGCCGAGGACTCACGGCCCAAGAGACCCAGTACTTC.

The V call is TRBV7-6, the J call TRBJ2-1; 10 bases line up with TRBD2. The V and J ends lost 1 base and 4 bases, in that order; junction bases with no gene match: 4. The CDR3 length is 16 residues. CDR1 is SGHVS and CDR2 is FNYEAQ in the germline V gene. For the CDR3, the DNA is TGTGCCAGCAGCTTAGATGGTAGCGGGGGGTACAATGAGCAGTTCTTC. Translation: CASSLDGSGGYNEQFF.

This chain links TRBV27 with TRBJ1-5; D may be TRBD1 (5 bases). V lost 0 bases and J lost 9, with 18 bases in between. The CDR3 loop spans 16 amino acids. Germline lookup yields CDR1 MNHEY and CDR2 SMNVEV (reference sequence). This CDR3 reads CASSLSGTDVLRPQHF. In nucleotides, the CDR3 is TGTGCCAGCAGTTTATCAGGGACCGACGTGCTGAGGCCCCAGCATTTT.

The genes are TRBV7-3 and TRBJ1-2; TRBD1 matches 9 bases. Germline V gene sequence: CDR1 SGHTA, CDR2 FQGTGA. J lost 7 bases, V lost 5 bases, and 14 bases had no gene match. This CDR3 contains 16 residues. The CDR3 DNA follows: TGTGCCAGCAGCCTAGGACCCGGGACAGGGTTCGGTGGCTACACCTTC. Residues: CASSLGPGTGFGGYTF.

The chain recombines TRBV18 with TRBJ2-5; TRBD1 matches at 9 bases. J was trimmed by 1 base and V by 3 bases; bases with no gene match: 9. The germline CDR1 and CDR2 sequences are KGHSH and LQKENI. The length of the CDR3 is 17 residues. The CDR3, as DNA: TGTGCCAGCTCACCGTTTCCGGGACAGGGTGCCCAAGAGACCCAGTACTTC. Its protein product is CASSPFPGQGAQETQYF.

The chain uses TRBV18 and TRBJ2-7, with 7 bases aligning to TRBD1. This CDR3 contains 14 residues. CDR1 is KGHSH, CDR2 LQKENI, per germline. Losses at the gene ends were 3 bases for V and 5 bases for J; bases not matched to a gene: 7. The DNA of the CDR3 is TGTGCCAGCTCACCGTCGGGACAGTTCCACGAGCAGTACTTC. Protein: CASSPSGQFHEQYF. The entire variable domain, with the rest obtained from reference TRBV18 and TRBJ2-7, is as follows: NAGVMQNPRHLVRRRGQEARLRCSPMKGHSHVYWYRQLPEEGLKFMVYLQKENIIDESGMPKERFSAEFPKEGPSILRIQQVVRGDSAAYFCASSPSGQFHEQYFGPGTRLTVT.

V and J are TRBV19 and TRBJ2-3, with D unresolved. CDR3 length: 14 amino acids. CDR1 and CDR2 (germline): LNHDA, SQIVND (reference sequence). Trimming cost V 3 bases and J 6 bases, with 13 bases left between them. CDR3 residues: CASSIGPRSDTQYF. Written as DNA, the CDR3 is TGTGCCAGTAGTATCGGGCCCCGAAGCGATACGCAGTATTTT.

This sequence joins TRBV9 and TRBJ1-1; D gene unclear. Trimming removed 0 bases at V and 5 bases at J, with 11 bases between. Germline V gives CDR1 SGDLS, CDR2 YYNGEE. The CDR3 contains 14 residues. The CDR3 DNA is TGTGCCAGCAGCGTAGTAGGAACTGGTACTGAAGCTTTCTTT. Translated: CASSVVGTGTEAFF.